This is a list of T cell receptor beta chains from one sample in a study of blood T cells in healthy people across ages. MiXCR, run by TCRdb on the 5' RACE reads, gives a single entry per CDR3 protein. Altogether 1.2 million to 1.5 million distinct CDR3 sequences are present, almost 60% being singletons, with the ten largest covering 6.5% to 8.5%. The sequenced material came from blood. Receptors were obtained from a man aged 18 to 30 in good health. The CDR3 runs from the conserved cysteine through the conserved F or W. D genes are given only for firm matches. Size tells how often a clone was seen (once, few, many) or the class of an expanded clone, and some rows leave it out.

.	TRBV7-8	.	TRBJ2-6	TGTGCCAGCAGCTCCCCACCCTTCTCTGGGGCCAACGTCCTGACTTTC	CASSSPPFSGANVLTF
.	TRBV20-1	TRBD1	TRBJ2-5	TGCAGTGCAACCGCCGGGACAGGCCAAGAGACCCAGTACTTC	CSATAGTGQETQYF
.	TRBV5-1	.	TRBJ2-2	TGCGCCAGCAGCTTACCGGGACTCAAACCAGACACCGGGGAGCTGTTTTTT	CASSLPGLKPDTGELFF
.	TRBV25-1	.	TRBJ2-7	TGTGCCAGCAGTGGCCCGGGACCTAATACCTACGAGCAGTACTTC	CASSGPGPNTYEQYF
once	TRBV2	.	TRBJ2-1	TGTGCCGCCTTCGACGGCTCCTACAATGAGCAGTTCTTC	CAAFDGSYNEQFF
.	TRBV29-1	.	TRBJ2-3	TGCAGCGTTGCAGGTCGGATCACAGATACGCAGTATTTT	CSVAGRITDTQYF
few	TRBV6-2/TRBV6-3	.	TRBJ2-7	TGTGCCAGCAGTCCCATACGGGGCTACGAGCAGTACTTC	CASSPIRGYEQYF
.	TRBV29-1	TRBD1	TRBJ2-5	TGCAGCGCCGACGGGACAGGGCTAGAGACCCAGTACTTC	CSADGTGLETQYF
.	TRBV29-1	.	TRBJ1-2	TGCAGCGTTGGGGCAGTTCCGGACTATGGCTACACCTTC	CSVGAVPDYGYTF
few	TRBV5-4	.	TRBJ1-2	TGTGCCAGCAGCTCCCCGCAGGGTTACTATGGCTACACCTTC	CASSSPQGYYGYTF
few	TRBV28	.	TRBJ2-5	TGTGCCAGCAGTTTTCGGGGCGCGGAAGAGACCCAGTACTTC	CASSFRGAEETQYF
.	TRBV29-1	.	TRBJ2-3	TGCAGCGTTGGAGACGATACGCAGTATTTT	CSVGDDTQYF
.	TRBV20-1	TRBD1	TRBJ1-4	TGCAGTGCTAGAGATCAGGGGGAGTTAGAAAAACTGTTTTTT	CSARDQGELEKLFF
.	TRBV29-1	TRBD2	TRBJ2-1	TGCAGCGCTCTAGGGCTAGCGGGAGAGGATGAGCAGTTCTTC	CSALGLAGEDEQFF
.	TRBV4-1	.	TRBJ2-3	TGCGCCAGCAGCCAGAGAGTCGGCGATACGCAGTATTTT	CASSQRVGDTQYF
many	TRBV7-8	.	TRBJ1-1	TGTGCCAGCAGCCTCCGGACAGACTCCACTGAAGCTTTCTTT	CASSLRTDSTEAFF
few	TRBV7-2	TRBD2	TRBJ2-7	TGTGCCAGCAGCTTAGTCTCGGTCGGGGGGTACGAGCAGTACTTC	CASSLVSVGGYEQYF
.	TRBV4-1	.	TRBJ1-5	TGCGCCAGCAGCCAAGTTTCAGGGGAAAATCAGCCCCAGCATTTT	CASSQVSGENQPQHF
.	TRBV28	.	TRBJ2-1	TGTGCCAGCAGTTCCACTGATGTAAATGAGCAGTTCTTC	CASSSTDVNEQFF
.	TRBV7-9	.	TRBJ1-1	TGTGCCAGCAGCTTAGGTAGACCGCGACGCGATGAAGCTTTCTTT	CASSLGRPRRDEAFF
.	TRBV13	.	TRBJ2-5	TGTGCCAGCAGCTTCGGGACGGCCAAGACGACCCAGAACTTC	CASSFGTAKTTQNF
once	TRBV21-1	.	TRBJ1-2	TGTGCCAGCAGCAAAGAGTTAGGTGGCAGGGTTTTACATGGCTACACCTTC	CASSKELGGRVLHGYTF
.	TRBV6-5	.	TRBJ1-6	TGTGCCAGCAGTCCGGGACCGCGGGGTTCACCCCTCCACTTC	CASSPGPRGSPLHF
.	TRBV12-3/TRBV12-4	.	TRBJ2-7	TGTGCCAGCAGTTTCGAGCCGGGAGTAAGGTACAATAAGCAGTACTTC	CASSFEPGVRYNKQYF
.	TRBV4-1	.	TRBJ2-5	TGCGCCAGCAGCCAAGAAATAGGAGGGTACCAAGAGACCCAGTACTTC	CASSQEIGGYQETQYF
.	TRBV7-2	.	TRBJ2-7	TGTGCCAGCAGCTCCGACGGAAACTCCTACGAGCAGTACTTC	CASSSDGNSYEQYF
.	TRBV11-2	.	TRBJ2-1	TGTGCCAGCATCTTCCTCGATAATGAGCAGTTCTTC	CASIFLDNEQFF
.	TRBV6-5	TRBD1	TRBJ1-6	TGTGCCAGCAGTTACGGACAGGGGAATTCACCCCTCCACTTT	CASSYGQGNSPLHF
once	TRBV4-1	.	TRBJ2-2	TGCGCCAGCAGCCAGGGCCAAACCAGGGTAACCGGGGAGCTGTTTTTT	CASSQGQTRVTGELFF
few	TRBV2	TRBD2	TRBJ2-2	TGTGCCGGCTCCCTTGCTAGCGGGGGGCCCGGCACCGGGGAGCTGTTTTTT	CAGSLASGGPGTGELFF
.	TRBV4-1	.	TRBJ2-1	TGCGCCAGCAGCCAAGAACACTTATTCTACAATGAGCAGTTCTTC	CASSQEHLFYNEQFF
.	TRBV7-2	.	TRBJ2-3	TGTGCCAGCAGCTTAGTTGGGGTCTTCACAGATACGCAGTATTTT	CASSLVGVFTDTQYF